Listed here are 16 T cell receptor beta chains from one sample, sequenced in a study of OX40 agonist ivuxolimab in advanced cancers. Clones were sequenced by immunoSEQ multiplex PCR, and TCRdb holds only the in-frame ones, with some missing. The sample holds tens of thousands of clones, approximately 86% seen once. The input for sequencing was CD4+ or CD8+ T cells sorted from blood, taken in a trial of the OX40 agonist ivuxolimab. The receptor source for this set is an adult with an advanced solid tumor such as melanoma, head and neck, liver or kidney cancer.

This CDR3 is CASSQDKRPGNTIYF. The CDR3 DNA reads TGCGCCAGCAGCCAAGATAAAAGGCCGGGAAACACCATATATTTT. The chain carries TRBV4-3 and TRBJ1-3; the D is unclear. This CDR3 has 15 residues. The V end lost 0 bases, the J end lost 4 bases, and 10 bases lay between the germline ends. Per the germline V gene, CDR1 is LGHNA and CDR2 is YSLEER.

A single count supports this clone. The V and J genes are TRBV6-1 and TRBJ1-2, with D hard to call. CDR1 is MNHNS and CDR2 is SASEGT in the germline V gene. CDR3 length: 14 amino acids. With 1 base removed from V and 0 bases from J, the gap between germline ends came to 6 bases. The CDR3 nucleotides are TGTGCCAGCAGTGAAGTTGGGTCTAACTATGGCTACACCTTC. It is translated as CASSEVGSNYGYTF.

This clone was counted between two and nine times. CDR3 sequence: CASSLETSGVYDTQYF. DNA for the CDR3: TGCGCCAGCAGCTTGGAGACTAGCGGGGTATACGATACGCAGTATTTT. This chain uses TRBV5-1 with TRBJ2-3, with 11 positions matching TRBD2. The CDR3 sequence is 16 residues long. The V and J ends lost 0 bases and 6 bases, in that order; junction bases with no gene match: 6. The V gene's germline CDR1 is SGHRS and CDR2 YFSETQ.

The chain recombines TRBV4-3 with TRBJ2-1; D is undetermined. This CDR3 comprises 18 residues. CDR1 and CDR2 (germline): LGHNA, YSLEER. Trimming removed 0 bases from V and 4 bases from J, with 19 bases in between. CDR3 region: CASSQDALAARAYNEQFF. The CDR3 region has the DNA TGCGCCAGCAGCCAAGATGCCCTGGCTGCTCGAGCGTACAATGAGCAGTTCTTC.

This chain joins TRBV19 and TRBJ2-6; D is uncertain. The V and J ends lost 6 bases and 4 bases respectively, with 7 bases between them. Germline CDR1 and CDR2: LNHDA and SQIVND (reference sequence). The CDR3 is 13 amino acids. The DNA of the CDR3 is TGTGCCAGTAGAAGGGTGGGGGCCAACGTCCTGACTTTC. This codes for CASRRVGANVLTF.

This sequence joins TRBV5-1 and TRBJ2-5, with 7 nucleotides matching TRBD2. The CDR3 runs to 15 residues. Germline V gene sequence: CDR1 SGHRS, CDR2 YFSETQ. Germline trimming cut 9 bases from V and 4 bases from J; bases unmatched to any gene: 15. The CDR3 coding sequence is TGCGCCACTTCCCCCGGCGGGGGATTTGTAGAGACCCAGTACTTC. It codes for CATSPGGGFVETQYF. Drawing the rest from reference TRBV5-1 and TRBJ2-5, the complete variable domain is KAGVTQTPRYLIKTRGQQVTLSCSPISGHRSVSWYQQTPGQGLQFLFEYFSETQRNKGNFPGRFSGRQFSNSRSEMNVSTLELGDSALYLCATSPGGGFVETQYFGPGTRLLVL.

The chain employs TRBV5-1 and TRBJ2-2, with 7 bases matching TRBD2. The CDR3 covers 17 residues. V was clipped by 4 bases and J by 5 bases; unmatched bases: 14. Germline lookup yields CDR1 SGHRS and CDR2 YFSETQ. This chain's CDR3 is CASSPQPRNSGTGELFF. The CDR3 bases are TGCGCCAGCAGCCCCCAGCCCCGCAATAGCGGGACCGGGGAGCTGTTTTTT. Combining the CDR3 with reference TRBV5-1 and TRBJ2-2 gives the whole variable domain KAGVTQTPRYLIKTRGQQVTLSCSPISGHRSVSWYQQTPGQGLQFLFEYFSETQRNKGNFPGRFSGRQFSNSRSEMNVSTLELGDSALYLCASSPQPRNSGTGELFFGEGSRLTVL.

The CDR3 nucleotides read TGTGCCAGCAGTTTAGGCCTATACAATGAGCAGTTCTTC. Translating it yields CASSLGLYNEQFF. This rearrangement joins TRBV28 to TRBJ2-1; no firm D call. This CDR3 comprises 13 residues. Trimming stripped 2 bases from V and 4 bases from J, with 6 bases between. The V gene's germline CDR1 is MDHEN and CDR2 SYDVKM.

The chain recombines TRBV18 with TRBJ2-3; no clear D. CDR1 and CDR2 (germline): KGHSH, LQKENI. CDR3 length: 13 residues. Trimming stripped 2 bases from V and 0 bases from J, with 3 bases between. The CDR3 DNA reads TGTGCCAGCTCACCAGGGAGCACAGATACGCAGTATTTT. Protein sequence: CASSPGSTDTQYF.

This chain uses TRBV7-6 with TRBJ2-2, with TRBD2 identical over 10 bases. Per the germline V gene, CDR1 is SGHVS and CDR2 is FNYEAQ. The CDR3 is made up of 16 amino acids. V shed 5 bases and J 0 bases; nucleotides not matched to a gene: 3. CDR3: CASSPAGGPNTGELFF. Here the CDR3 DNA reads TGTGCCAGCAGCCCAGCGGGGGGGCCGAACACCGGGGAGCTGTTTTTT.

The genes are TRBV29-1 and TRBJ2-2; 8 nucleotides line up with TRBD2. Germline trimming cut 7 bases from V and 0 bases from J; bases unmatched to any gene: 4. The CDR3 is made up of 14 amino acids. Germline-derived CDR1 and CDR2 are SQVTM and ANQGSEA. The CDR3 sequence is CSAGLATNTGELFF. CDR3 sequence (DNA): TGCAGCGCCGGACTAGCTACGAACACCGGGGAGCTGTTTTTT.

The chain joins TRBV7-2 to TRBJ2-5; D is ambiguous. CDR3 length equals 13 residues. Germline CDR1 SGHTA, CDR2 FQGNSA. V shed 5 bases and J shed 5 bases, with 12 bases lying between them. The CDR3 DNA reads TGTGCCAGCAGCCTTGGGGAAAGGGAGACCCAGTACTTC. Amino acid sequence: CASSLGERETQYF. Supplemented by reference TRBV7-2 and TRBJ2-5, the full variable domain reads GAGVSQSPSNKVTEKGKDVELRCDPISGHTALYWYRQSLGQGLEFLIYFQGNSAPDKSGLPSDRFSAERTGGSVSTLTIQRTQQEDSAVYLCASSLGERETQYFGPGTRLLVL.

The chain has TRBV18 and TRBJ2-7; D may correspond to TRBD1 or TRBD2 (5 bases each). This CDR3 has 14 residues. Germline V gives CDR1 KGHSH, CDR2 LQKENI. V shed 6 bases and J shed 5 bases, with 17 bases lying between them. The CDR3, as DNA: TGTGCCAGCTCGGACGTAGGGGAGTTCAACGAGCAGTACTTC. Residues: CASSDVGEFNEQYF.

In its sample, this clone was seen once. This sequence joins TRBV5-8 and TRBJ1-5; D possibly corresponds to TRBD1 (6 bases). Germline assignment: CDR1 SGHTS and CDR2 YDEGEE. This CDR3 comprises 14 residues. The ends were cut back, 2 bases at V and 9 bases at J, with 15 bases in the middle. The CDR3: CASSLSGAGWPQHF. The CDR3, as DNA: TGTGCCAGCAGCTTATCAGGGGCTGGTTGGCCCCAGCATTTT.

This clone occurred once. The chain uses TRBV10-3 and TRBJ2-1; 10 bases agree with TRBD2. The V gene's germline CDR1 is ENHRY and CDR2 SYGVKD. V was pared by 8 bases and J by 2 bases, with 15 bases of the junction left unmatched. This CDR3 is built from 18 residues. The CDR3 reads CAIRASVTSGTPYNEQFF. CDR3 DNA sequence: TGTGCCATCCGGGCGTCGGTCACTAGCGGGACCCCCTACAATGAGCAGTTCTTC.

The CDR3 is CASSPGAGAGYNEQFF. Here the CDR3 DNA reads TGTGCCAGCAGCCCGGGGGCGGGAGCAGGCTACAATGAGCAGTTCTTC. The chain employs TRBV9 and TRBJ2-1; weak D call: TRBD2 (7 bases). This CDR3 is 16 amino acids long. From germline, CDR1 is SGDLS and CDR2 YYNGEE. V shed 4 bases and J shed 3 bases, with 17 bases lying between them. The whole variable domain, filled in from reference TRBV9 and TRBJ2-1, reads DSGVTQTPKHLITATGQRVTLRCSPRSGDLSVYWYQQSLDQGLQFLIQYYNGEERAKGNILERFSAQQFPDLHSELNLSSLELGDSALYFCASSPGAGAGYNEQFFGPGTRLTVL.